Listed below are T cell receptor beta chains from one sample, sequenced in a study of T cell responses to AZD1222 COVID-19 vaccine. Some clones are missing from TCRdb's copy, which holds only in-frame ones; the method was immunoSEQ multiplex PCR. Here the sample spans approximately 100,000 clones, 80% to 90% being singletons. The sequences come from peripheral blood, collected on day 0 of AZD1222 vaccination. These receptors all come from an adult in good health. Each CDR3 is given with its conserved first and last residue. A D gene is named only where the DNA matches it firmly. Clone sizes are given selectively: once, few, many, or a class where the clone is expanded.

>-|TRBV28|-|TRBJ2-3
TGTGCCAGCAGCTTAATTAGTACGCAGTATTTT
CASSLISTQYF
>-|TRBV19|-|TRBJ2-1
TGTGCCAGCCACCGGGGAGGCGAGCAGTTCTTC
CASHRGGEQFF
>TRBD2|TRBV18|-|TRBJ2-7
TGTGCCAGCTCACCCAGTAGCGGGAGGGCGGAGGAGCAGTACTTC
CASSPSSGRAEEQYF
>-|TRBV27|-|TRBJ2-5
TGTGCCAGCAGTTCAGCAGTTATAGAGACCCAGTACTTC
CASSSAVIETQYF
>-|TRBV7-9|-|TRBJ1-1
TGTGCCAGCAGCTTAGGGACGGGGAACACTGAAGCTTTCTTT
CASSLGTGNTEAFF
>-|TRBV7-2|-|TRBJ1-2
TGTGCCAGCAGCCCCTGGAACTATGGCTACACCTTC
CASSPWNYGYTF
>-|TRBV4-3|-|TRBJ2-7
TGCGCCAGCAGCCTTACAGGGTTAGGAGGCGAGCAGTACTTC
CASSLTGLGGEQYF
>TRBD2|TRBV6-4|-|TRBJ2-1
TGTGCCACATCCCGGGGTACTAGCGGGAGGTACAATGAGCAGTTCTTC
CATSRGTSGRYNEQFF
>-|TRBV10-3|-|TRBJ1-2
TGTGCCATCAGTGCCTCCACAGGGAACTATGGCTACACCTTC
CAISASTGNYGYTF
>-|TRBV19|once|TRBJ2-5
TGTGCCAGTAGTATAGGTGGTTCGGGGGAGACCCAGTACTTC
CASSIGGSGETQYF
>-|TRBV7-8|-|TRBJ1-2
TGTGCCAGCAGCGCAGGACCCGGGACCTACGCCTATGGCTACACCTTC
CASSAGPGTYAYGYTF
>TRBD2|TRBV30|-|TRBJ2-5
TGTGCCTGGACTAGGAATAGCGGGAGTTTGGAGACCCAGTACTTC
CAWTRNSGSLETQYF
>-|TRBV10-3|-|TRBJ2-1
TGTGCCATCAGTGAGTCTGCAGGGGTGGGTGAGCAGTTCTTC
CAISESAGVGEQFF
>-|TRBV14|-|TRBJ2-7
TGTGCCAGCAGCAGGTTTTCGGCGGGCTCTCAAGCCTACGAGCAGTACTTC
CASSRFSAGSQAYEQYF
>TRBD1|TRBV11-2|few|TRBJ1-3
TGTGCCAGCAGCTTAGCCGACAGGGGATTCTCTGGAAACACCATATATTTT
CASSLADRGFSGNTIYF
>-|TRBV7-2|-|TRBJ2-1
TGTGCCAGCAGTAACTTATACAATGAGCAGTTCTTC
CASSNLYNEQFF
>-|TRBV9|-|TRBJ1-2
TGTGCCAGCAGCCGCGGGGCAGGGTCGGGGGCCTATGGCTACACCTTC
CASSRGAGSGAYGYTF
>TRBD2|TRBV4-3|-|TRBJ2-3
TGCGCCAGCAGCCAAGATGGGGGGGGAAGCACAGATACGCAGTATTTT
CASSQDGGGSTDTQYF
>-|TRBV3-1/TRBV3-2|-|TRBJ1-4
TGTGCCAGCAGCCCCAACAGCGCAACTAATGAAAAACTGTTTTTT
CASSPNSATNEKLFF
>-|TRBV11-1|once|TRBJ2-4
TGTGCCAGCAGGGCAGGACTAGCCAAAAACATTCAGTACTTC
CASRAGLAKNIQYF
>TRBD1|TRBV9|-|TRBJ2-7
TGTGCCAGCAGCGCCGGGACAGAAGACTACGAGCAGTACTTC
CASSAGTEDYEQYF
>-|TRBV7-8|-|TRBJ2-6
TGTGCCAGCAGCTTACTGGTTGGGGCCAACGTCCTGACTTTC
CASSLLVGANVLTF
>-|TRBV5-4|-|TRBJ2-7
TGTGCCAGCAGCTTGGCCGCGGCAGGGACCTCCTACGAGCAGTACTTC
CASSLAAAGTSYEQYF
>-|TRBV5-1|-|TRBJ1-5
TGCGCCAGCAGCTTGGCTGACGCCGATCAGCCCCAGCATTTT
CASSLADADQPQHF
>-|TRBV5-4|-|TRBJ1-4
TGTGCCAGCAGCAAGACGGGGGCGGATGAAAAACTGTTTTTT
CASSKTGADEKLFF
>-|TRBV5-4|-|TRBJ2-5
TGTGCCAGCAGGACCCAGGGTGAAGAGACCCAGTACTTC
CASRTQGEETQYF
>-|TRBV27|-|TRBJ2-1
TGTGCCAGCAGTCCCGCCCCAGACAGCGGGCGCTACAATGAGCAGTTCTTC
CASSPAPDSGRYNEQFF
>-|TRBV5-8|-|TRBJ1-6
TGTGCCAGCTCGGTTGGTTATAATTCACCCCTCCACTTT
CASSVGYNSPLHF
>TRBD1|TRBV10-2|-|TRBJ1-1
TGCGCCAGCAGCGCCATCCCCGCAGGGGGTACCACTGAAGCTTTCTTT
CASSAIPAGGTTEAFF
>-|TRBV28|-|TRBJ1-3
TGTGCCAGCAGTTTAAGGGAGGCGCCCTGGTCTGGAAACACCATATATTTT
CASSLREAPWSGNTIYF
>-|TRBV5-8|-|TRBJ2-3
TGTGCCAGCAGCTTGATCACAGATACGCAGTATTTT
CASSLITDTQYF
>-|TRBV7-9|-|TRBJ2-3
TGTGCCAGCAGCTTACCAGATACGCAGTATTTT
CASSLPDTQYF
>-|TRBV5-1|-|TRBJ1-6
TGCGCCAGCACCCAAAGGGGGGGGACCGAATCACCCCTCCACTTT
CASTQRGGTESPLHF
>-|TRBV4-1|-|TRBJ1-5
TGCGCCAGCAGCCAAGAACCCATGAGCTATCAGCCCCAGCATTTT
CASSQEPMSYQPQHF
>-|TRBV18|-|TRBJ1-1
TGTGCCAGCAATACAGGGCTGGACACTGAAGCTTTCTTT
CASNTGLDTEAFF
>-|TRBV19|few|TRBJ1-5
TGTGCCAGTACCTCCCAGGGGAGGAGCAATCAGCCCCAGCATTTT
CASTSQGRSNQPQHF
>-|TRBV15|-|TRBJ1-1
TGTGCCACCAGCAGAGATGGAGGAGTTTACACTGAAGCTTTCTTT
CATSRDGGVYTEAFF
>-|TRBV18|medium-sized|TRBJ1-3
TGTGCCAGCTCACAGACAGGACCCCCTGGAAACACCATATATTTT
CASSQTGPPGNTIYF
>TRBD1|TRBV7-9|once|TRBJ1-1
TGTGCCAGCAGCTTAGCGGCACAGGGGGGAGATAACACTGAAGCTTTCTTT
CASSLAAQGGDNTEAFF
>TRBD2|TRBV7-2|-|TRBJ2-7
TGTGCCAGCAGCTTAGGACTAGCGAGAGCGGAGCAGTACTTC
CASSLGLARAEQYF
>TRBD1|TRBV2|-|TRBJ2-1
TGTGCCAGCAGTGACTCCGGGACAGGGGGGTACAATGAGCAGTTCTTC
CASSDSGTGGYNEQFF